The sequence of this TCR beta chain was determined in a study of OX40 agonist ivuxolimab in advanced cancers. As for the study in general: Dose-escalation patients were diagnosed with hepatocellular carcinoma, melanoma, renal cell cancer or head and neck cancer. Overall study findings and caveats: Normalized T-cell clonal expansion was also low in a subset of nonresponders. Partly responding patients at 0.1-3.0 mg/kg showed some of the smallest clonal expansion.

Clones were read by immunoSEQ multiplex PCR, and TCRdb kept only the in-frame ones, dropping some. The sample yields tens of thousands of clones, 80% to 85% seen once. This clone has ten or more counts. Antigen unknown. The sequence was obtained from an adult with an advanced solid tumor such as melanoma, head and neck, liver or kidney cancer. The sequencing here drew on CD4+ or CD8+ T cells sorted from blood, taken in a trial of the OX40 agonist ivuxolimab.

CDR3 amino acids: CASSARLVDQPQHF. The DNA for the CDR3 is TGTGCCAGCAGCGCCCGATTGGTTGATCAGCCCCAGCATTTT. This chain joins TRBV9 and TRBJ1-5, with D hard to call. V lost 3 bases and J 5 bases, leaving 12 bases between the germline ends. Germline CDR1 SGDLS, CDR2 YYNGEE. This CDR3 spans 14 amino acids.